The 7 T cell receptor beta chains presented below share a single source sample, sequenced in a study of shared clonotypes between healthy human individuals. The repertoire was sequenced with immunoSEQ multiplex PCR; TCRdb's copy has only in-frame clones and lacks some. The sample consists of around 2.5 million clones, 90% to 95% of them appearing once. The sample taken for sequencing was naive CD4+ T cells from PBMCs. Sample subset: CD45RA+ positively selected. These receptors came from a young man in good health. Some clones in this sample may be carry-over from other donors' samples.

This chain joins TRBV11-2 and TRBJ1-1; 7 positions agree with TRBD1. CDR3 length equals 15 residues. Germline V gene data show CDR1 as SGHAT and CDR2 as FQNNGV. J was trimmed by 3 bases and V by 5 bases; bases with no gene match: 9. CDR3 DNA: TGTGCCAGCAGCCCCCTGACAGGGAGGGACACTGAAGCTTTCTTT. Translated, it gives CASSPLTGRDTEAFF.

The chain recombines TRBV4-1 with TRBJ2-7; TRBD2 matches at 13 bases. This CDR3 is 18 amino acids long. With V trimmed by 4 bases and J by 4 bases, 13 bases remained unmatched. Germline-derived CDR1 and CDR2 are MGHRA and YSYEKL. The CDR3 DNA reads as TGCGCCAGCAGCCGGAGAAGGACTAGCGGGAGAGGAGGTTACGAGCAGTACTTC. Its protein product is CASSRRRTSGRGGYEQYF.

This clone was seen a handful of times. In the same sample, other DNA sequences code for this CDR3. CDR3 sequence reads: CASSVSTQETQYF. The CDR3 nucleotides are TGTGCCAGCAGCGTCAGTACCCAAGAGACCCAGTACTTC. The chain carries TRBV9 and TRBJ2-5; D is unresolved. The CDR3 is 13 residues long. CDR1 and CDR2 (germline): SGDLS, YYNGEE. Between the trimmed V and J ends, which lost 2 bases and 1 base, there was a span of 6 bases.

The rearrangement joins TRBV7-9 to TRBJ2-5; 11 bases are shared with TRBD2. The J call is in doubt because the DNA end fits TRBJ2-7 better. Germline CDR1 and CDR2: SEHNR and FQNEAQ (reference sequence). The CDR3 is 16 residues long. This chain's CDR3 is CASSFGLAGDSYEQYF. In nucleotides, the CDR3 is TGTGCCAGCAGCTTTGGACTAGCGGGTGATTCCTACGAGCAGTACTTC.

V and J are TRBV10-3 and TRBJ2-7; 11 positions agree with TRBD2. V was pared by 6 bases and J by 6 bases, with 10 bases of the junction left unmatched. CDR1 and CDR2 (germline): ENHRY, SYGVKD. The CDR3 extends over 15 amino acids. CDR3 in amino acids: CAIRTNSGRAGEQYF. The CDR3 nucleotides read TGTGCCATCAGGACCAATAGCGGGAGGGCCGGCGAGCAGTACTTC.

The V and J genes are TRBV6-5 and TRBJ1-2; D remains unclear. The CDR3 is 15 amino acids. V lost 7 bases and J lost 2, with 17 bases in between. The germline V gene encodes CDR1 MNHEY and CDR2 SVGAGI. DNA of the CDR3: TGTGCCAGCACCTCGCAGAGATTCCTCAACTATGGCTACACCTTC. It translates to CASTSQRFLNYGYTF.

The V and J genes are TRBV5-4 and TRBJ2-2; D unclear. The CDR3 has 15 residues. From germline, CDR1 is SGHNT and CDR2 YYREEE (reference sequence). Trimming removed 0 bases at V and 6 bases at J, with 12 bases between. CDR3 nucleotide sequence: TGTGCCAGCAGCTTGGGGCGGAGCAGCTCCGGGGAGCTGTTTTTT. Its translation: CASSLGRSSSGELFF.